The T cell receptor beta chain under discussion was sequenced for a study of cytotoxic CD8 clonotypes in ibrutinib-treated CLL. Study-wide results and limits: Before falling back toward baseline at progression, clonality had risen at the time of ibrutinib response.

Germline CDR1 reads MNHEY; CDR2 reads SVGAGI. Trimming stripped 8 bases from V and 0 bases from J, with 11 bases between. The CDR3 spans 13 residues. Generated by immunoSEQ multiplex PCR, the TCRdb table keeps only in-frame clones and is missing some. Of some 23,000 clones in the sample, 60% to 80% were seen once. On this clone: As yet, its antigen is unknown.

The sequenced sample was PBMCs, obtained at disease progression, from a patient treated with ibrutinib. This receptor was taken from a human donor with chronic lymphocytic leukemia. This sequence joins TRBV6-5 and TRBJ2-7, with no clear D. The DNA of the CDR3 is TGTGCCAGCTTGAGTTACCTCTCCTACGAGCAGTACTTC. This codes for CASLSYLSYEQYF.